Following are 27 T cell receptor beta chains from one sample sequenced in a study of T cell changes during pregnancy in multiple sclerosis. Measured with immunoSEQ multiplex PCR; TCRdb has only the in-frame clones, and not every one. Altogether more than 55,000 clones are present, less than 90% being singletons, with the ten largest covering around 0.4%. The sequences come from CD4+ T cells from peripheral blood mononuclear cells, collected in the third trimester of pregnancy. The source of these receptors is a female donor with multiple sclerosis, enrolled in a pregnancy study.

The chain links TRBV2 to TRBJ1-1; D call uncertain. The CDR3 is made up of 13 amino acids. The germline V gene encodes CDR1 SNHLY and CDR2 FYNNEI. V dropped 7 bases and J dropped 6 bases, with 15 bases sitting between them. The CDR3 region is CASKRGIFAEAFF. CDR3 DNA sequence: TGTGCCAGCAAAAGAGGCATTTTTGCTGAAGCTTTCTTT.

The chain uses TRBV28 and TRBJ1-1, with TRBD1 as a possible D gene (6 bases). Germline CDR1 and CDR2: MDHEN and SYDVKM. The V gene lost 11 bases and the J gene lost 1 base, with 11 bases spanning the gap. The CDR3 loop spans 12 amino acids. CDR3: CASGTPNTEAFF. For the CDR3, the DNA is TGTGCCTCCGGGACACCGAACACTGAAGCTTTCTTT.

The rearrangement links TRBV6-5 to TRBJ2-5, with TRBD2 identical over 9 bases. The CDR3 length is 13 residues. Germline V gene lookup returns CDR1 MNHEY and CDR2 SVGAGI. V shed 6 bases and J 3 bases; nucleotides not matched to a gene: 2. CDR3 nucleotides: TGTGCCAGCAGACGACTAGCGGAAGAGACCCAGTACTTC. Its translation is CASRRLAEETQYF.

The rearrangement links TRBV30 to TRBJ2-3; the match to TRBD2 covers 8 bases. Germline V gene data show CDR1 as GTSNPN and CDR2 as SVGIG (reference sequence). This CDR3 comprises 13 residues. With 4 bases clipped from V and 1 base from J, the junction kept 1 base outside the gene matches. The CDR3 sequence: CAWNSGGTDTQYF. The CDR3 DNA sequence: TGTGCCTGGAATAGCGGGGGCACAGATACGCAGTATTTT.

This clone is a singleton in its sample. V and J are TRBV15 and TRBJ1-1, with 8 nucleotides matching TRBD1. CDR1 LNHNV and CDR2 YYDKDF come from the germline V gene (reference sequence). The ends lost 2 bases at V and 4 bases at J; junction bases unmatched: 6. This CDR3 contains 15 residues. The CDR3 protein is CATSRIGQGGTEAFF. The CDR3 DNA sequence: TGTGCCACCAGCAGAATCGGACAGGGTGGCACTGAAGCTTTCTTT.

The chain carries TRBV6-1 and TRBJ1-6; D unclear. V was shortened by 0 bases and J by 8 bases, with 20 bases between the two germline ends. CDR1 and CDR2 (germline): MNHNS, SASEGT. The CDR3 covers 18 residues. The CDR3 sequence is CASSEALVGGAIDSPLHF. The DNA of the CDR3 is TGTGCCAGCAGTGAAGCGCTGGTTGGCGGAGCGATAGATTCACCCCTCCACTTT.

The V and J genes are TRBV7-2 and TRBJ2-3, with 16 positions matching TRBD2. The CDR3 consists of 17 residues. The V gene end was trimmed by 5 bases and the J gene end by 3 bases; junction bases not matched to a gene: 5. Germline V lookup: CDR1 SGHTA, CDR2 FQGNSA. CDR3 DNA sequence: TGTGCCAGCAGCACGGGGACTAGCGGGGGGGATACAGATACGCAGTATTTT. Translated: CASSTGTSGGDTDTQYF.

This chain joins TRBV6-1 and TRBJ1-2, with 7 bases lining up with TRBD1. The V gene end was trimmed by 9 bases and the J gene end by 5 bases; junction bases not matched to a gene: 9. CDR3 length: 13 amino acids. Germline V lookup: CDR1 MNHNS, CDR2 SASEGT. The CDR3 loop is CASMDRTIYGYTF. In DNA form, the CDR3 reads TGTGCCAGTATGGACAGGACGATATATGGCTACACCTTC.

The chain carries TRBV6-1 and TRBJ2-3, with D tentatively TRBD2 (5 bases). Germline V gene data show CDR1 as MNHNS and CDR2 as SASEGT. The V gene lost 4 bases and the J gene lost 1 base, with 12 bases spanning the gap. This CDR3 is 15 amino acids long. The CDR3 sequence is CASSVTEARTDTQYF. Written as DNA, the CDR3 is TGTGCCAGCAGTGTAACGGAGGCTCGCACAGATACGCAGTATTTT.

This chain uses TRBV6-6 with TRBJ2-7, with 12 bases identical to TRBD2. Germline CDR1 MNHNY, CDR2 SVGAGI (reference sequence). This CDR3 contains 14 residues. The ends lost 7 bases at V and 6 bases at J; junction bases unmatched: 7. Written as DNA, the CDR3 is TGTGCCAGCAACCCGGGACTAGCGGGCTCCGAGCAGTACTTC. Its translation is CASNPGLAGSEQYF.

The chain carries TRBV13 and TRBJ1-1; no firm D call. V was trimmed by 4 bases and J by 11 bases, leaving 11 bases between them. The CDR3 has 11 amino acids. Germline V lookup: CDR1 PRHDT, CDR2 FYEKMQ (reference sequence). The CDR3 protein is CASSYQVGAFF. The DNA of the CDR3 is TGTGCCAGCAGCTACCAAGTCGGGGCTTTCTTT.

The gene calls are TRBV11-2 and TRBJ2-4, with a possible D match to TRBD1 (6 bases). CDR1 is SGHAT, CDR2 FQNNGV, per germline. This CDR3 comprises 14 residues. The V end lost 5 bases, the J end lost 3 bases, and 11 bases lay between the germline ends. CDR3 sequence: CASSARTVKNIQYF. CDR3 coding DNA: TGTGCCAGCAGCGCAAGGACAGTCAAAAACATTCAGTACTTC.

The gene calls are TRBV5-1 and TRBJ2-3; D not resolved. Trimming shortened V by 0 bases and J by 4 bases, and 9 bases separated the two germline ends. The CDR3 length is 14 residues. Germline CDR1 is SGHRS and CDR2 is YFSETQ. This CDR3 reads CASSLVGDPDTQYF. As DNA, the CDR3 is TGCGCCAGCAGCTTGGTAGGAGACCCAGATACGCAGTATTTT.

This clone has a handful of counts. The J gene is TRBJ2-1, the V gene TRBV2, with D maybe TRBD2 (5 bases). Germline lookup yields CDR1 SNHLY and CDR2 FYNNEI. The CDR3 is 14 residues long. V shed 8 bases and J shed 4 bases, with 15 bases lying between them. The CDR3 sequence is CASGLAVGYNEQFF. For the CDR3, the DNA is TGTGCCAGCGGACTGGCGGTGGGATACAATGAGCAGTTCTTC. Filled out from reference TRBV2 and TRBJ2-1, the complete variable domain reads EPEVTQTPSHQVTQMGQEVILRCVPISNHLYFYWYRQILGQKVEFLVSFYNNEISEKSEIFDDQFSVERPDGSNFTLKIRSTKLEDSAMYFCASGLAVGYNEQFFGPGTRLTVL.

This clone was seen more than once but under ten times. V and J are TRBV25-1 and TRBJ2-7; tentative D call: TRBD2 (5 bases). The germline gives CDR1 MGHDK, CDR2 SYGVNS. The CDR3 totals 15 residues. Trimming cost V 5 bases and J 2 bases, with 16 bases left between them. The CDR3 DNA is TGTGCCAGCAGTTCAACTAGGACTGGCGCCTACGAGCAGTACTTC. Translated: CASSSTRTGAYEQYF.

The V gene is TRBV11-2, the J gene TRBJ2-2; maybe TRBD1 (5 bases). V gave up 1 base and J gave up 0 bases, with 18 bases separating them. Germline V CDR1 and CDR2: SGHAT, FQNNGV. The CDR3 is made up of 19 amino acids. This CDR3 is CASSLAPTVASPNTGELFF. For the CDR3, the DNA is TGTGCCAGCAGCTTAGCTCCGACAGTCGCCTCCCCGAACACCGGGGAGCTGTTTTTT.

Here the CDR3 DNA reads TGTGCCAGCAGCCCGAAAATCAGGGTTACAGATACGCAGTATTTT. Amino acids: CASSPKIRVTDTQYF. The chain links TRBV7-9 to TRBJ2-3; D perhaps matches TRBD1 (5 bases). The germline CDR1 and CDR2 sequences are SEHNR and FQNEAQ (reference sequence). The length of the CDR3 is 15 residues. V shed 5 bases and J shed 3 bases, with 15 bases lying between them.

This chain links TRBV7-2 with TRBJ1-1; 7 nucleotides match TRBD1. The V and J ends lost 3 bases and 5 bases, in that order; junction bases with no gene match: 6. CDR3 length: 14 amino acids. Germline CDR1 is SGHTA and CDR2 is FQGNSA. CDR3 residues: CASSFRQGWTEAFF. CDR3 nucleotide sequence: TGTGCCAGCAGCTTTAGACAGGGTTGGACTGAAGCTTTCTTT.

Only a few counts were recorded for this clone. CDR3 DNA sequence: TGTGCCAGCAGTTTATGGGGGCAGGGGGCGGTTGGCTACACCTTC. This gives the protein CASSLWGQGAVGYTF. This chain uses TRBV27 with TRBJ1-2; the match to TRBD1 covers 8 bases. With 1 base clipped from V and 7 bases from J, the junction kept 8 bases outside the gene matches. Germline CDR1 and CDR2: MNHEY and SMNVEV (reference sequence). This CDR3 is 15 amino acids long.

This chain connects TRBV19 to TRBJ2-7; 15 positions agree with TRBD2. Losses at the gene ends were 5 bases for V and 2 bases for J; bases not matched to a gene: 4. The germline gives CDR1 LNHDA, CDR2 SQIVND (reference sequence). There are 16 residues in the CDR3. This chain's CDR3 is CASSSRTSGGAYEQYF. CDR3 nucleotides: TGTGCCAGTAGTTCAAGGACTAGCGGGGGGGCCTACGAGCAGTACTTC.

This chain's CDR3 is CASSVGGNYGYTF. The DNA for the CDR3 is TGTGCCAGCAGTGTAGGGGGAAACTATGGCTACACCTTC. The J gene is TRBJ1-2, the V gene TRBV2; a possible D gene is TRBD1 (6 bases). V lost 4 bases and J 2 bases, leaving 8 bases between the germline ends. The CDR3 length is 13 residues. Germline CDR1 is SNHLY and CDR2 is FYNNEI.

The chain recombines TRBV19 with TRBJ1-1; 9 bases map to TRBD1. V trimming: 8 bases; J trimming: 0 bases; junction bases outside the gene matches: 7. The CDR3 sequence is 15 residues long. Per germline, CDR1 LNHDA and CDR2 SQIVND (reference sequence). Here the CDR3 DNA reads TGTGCCAGTCATCCGGACAGGGGTATGAACACTGAAGCTTTCTTT. Translated, it gives CASHPDRGMNTEAFF.

The chain links TRBV6-6 to TRBJ1-5; D is unresolved. Trimming took 5 bases from V and 7 from J, leaving 15 bases between them. Germline CDR1 MNHNY, CDR2 SVGAGI (reference sequence). The CDR3 consists of 14 residues. The CDR3 reads CASSVRQVGQPQHF. The CDR3 DNA reads TGTGCCAGCAGTGTTCGTCAGGTAGGCCAGCCCCAGCATTTT.

The chain has TRBV5-1 and TRBJ2-5, with 8 bases identical to TRBD1. Germline CDR1 and CDR2: SGHRS and YFSETQ. This CDR3 has 14 residues. The J segment lost 1 base and the V segment lost 4 bases, leaving 3 bases of the junction unmatched. DNA of the CDR3: TGCGCCAGCAGCAGCGGACAGGGCCAAGAGACCCAGTACTTC. Protein sequence: CASSSGQGQETQYF.

The genes are TRBV7-2 and TRBJ1-5; TRBD1 is a possible D gene (5 bases). Germline V CDR1 and CDR2: SGHTA, FQGNSA. The ends were cut back, 4 bases at V and 6 bases at J, with 7 bases in the middle. The CDR3 is 12 amino acids. The CDR3 nucleotides read TGTGCCAGCAGCTACAGGTCTCAGCCCCAGCATTTT. This codes for CASSYRSQPQHF. Full variable domain (outside the CDR3, taken from reference TRBV7-2 and TRBJ1-5): GAGVSQSPSNKVTEKGKDVELRCDPISGHTALYWYRQSLGQGLEFLIYFQGNSAPDKSGLPSDRFSAERTGGSVSTLTIQRTQQEDSAVYLCASSYRSQPQHFGDGTRLSIL.

The chain employs TRBV6-5 and TRBJ2-3, with TRBD1 matching 7 bases. Trimming removed 0 bases from V and 3 bases from J; junction bases left unmatched: 3. CDR1 MNHEY and CDR2 SVGAGI come from the germline V gene. The CDR3 spans 15 residues. CDR3: CASSYSNRGTDTQYF. The CDR3 DNA reads TGTGCCAGCAGTTACTCTAACAGGGGAACAGATACGCAGTATTTT.

The chain carries TRBV4-2 and TRBJ2-3, with D possibly matching TRBD1 (6 bases). V gave up 1 base and J gave up 4 bases, with 24 bases separating them. The germline V gene encodes CDR1 LGHNA and CDR2 YNFKEQ. The CDR3 consists of 19 residues. CDR3 coding DNA: TGTGCCAGCAGCCAAGGGCGCACAGGGTTTAGCATAGATGCAGATACGCAGTATTTT. Translated: CASSQGRTGFSIDADTQYF.